Sequencing of this TCR beta chain was carried out in a study of beta chain features in type 1 diabetes (dated 2018 in TCRdb). Describing the broader study: Mean age, gender distribution, total cell number and subset yield were not different between patients and healthy donors. Whereas all 28 donors provided naive and central memory subsets, regulatory and stem cell-like memory subsets were isolated from just 8 patients and roughly eight healthy donors. The study compared TCRB repertoires of sorted circulating CD4+ T cell subsets between recently diagnosed type 1 diabetes patients and matched healthy donors. A total of roughly 99,000,000 sorted cells were examined across all samples, and the number of cells per subset was strongly correlated with RNA yield. The paper as a whole reports these results and caveats: Because the HLA sub-analyses included only small numbers of individuals, any influence of HLA type on TCRB rearrangement was left unresolved. At VDJ recombination sites, patients with type 1 diabetes made fewer insertions and deleted more nucleotides, a pattern implying thymic rearrangement abnormalities. Because cDNA rather than genomic DNA was sequenced, highly expressing activated cells could have been over-represented, although no difference in activation and CD3 levels was found between groups. PCR might favor shorter templates, but patient and control samples were amplified and corrected together, so any skew would affect both groups equally. A moderate but significant shortening of TCRB CDR3 length was observed in type 1 diabetes patients in all four CD4+ subsets. Naive, central memory and regulatory TCRB repertoires appeared to be more alike among patients than among healthy donors.

This clone was detected only a few times. Its antigen target is currently unknown. Base quality data are lacking; no much larger clone is found one base away. From each donor, a single peripheral blood sample of about 116 mL on average was drawn into heparinised tubes. A BD FACSAria II was used to sort naive, central memory, regulatory and stem cell-like memory CD4+ T cells with a panel that included CD45RO, CCR7, CD25, CD127, CD95 and CD27. Purity was above 95% for every sorted population. PBMCs were separated immediately by Lymphoprep density gradient centrifugation and were stained directly, without being cultured. To minimize batch effects, samples were stained and sorted in pairs, one healthy donor with one patient per experiment. The entire amount of isolated RNA was reverse transcribed using the High Capacity cDNA Reverse Transcription Kit, so the sequenced TCRB transcripts were expressed ones. Deep immunoSEQ sequencing was applied to naive, central memory and regulatory T cell samples, giving an average of around 4 million total reads per sample. Sorted cells were lysed in RLT buffer, and RNA was extracted using DNase-treated RNeasy Micro or Mini kits according to cell number. To prevent cross-contamination, every cell subset was processed on its own, while patient and healthy donor samples were processed together. The immunoSEQ multiplex PCR was used to amplify TCRB sequences from cDNA, yielding 87-bp fragments that span the CDR3 region. Sequencing of the amplicons was done on the Illumina HiSeq platform. In the source study's methods: Synthetic template baselines were used to correct PCR bias computationally, reads within Hamming distance 2 were collapsed, and singletons that could not be merged were discarded. By aligning reads against IMGT, V, D and J genes, CDR3 length, and insertions or deletions at six rearrangement sites were assigned. Within each subset, clonotype counts were normalized to sorted cell number, and only after that were true diversity and Gini coefficients computed with the tcR R package. The overlap coefficient, calculated on TCRB nucleotide sequences, was used to measure repertoire sharing. Out-of-frame TCRB sequences from naive cells were analyzed as a proxy for the pre-selection repertoire. Here the immuneACCESS table is served through TCRdb, limited to in-frame sequences with V and J called. Missing clones are a known gap in these copies; in checked studies unresolved V genes cover under half, and the rest lacks a known reason. From that table come the V and J calls and clone size; the DNA was used to work out D and trimming. The sample includes over 500,000 clones, with around a sixth observed a single time. The top ten clonotypes cover around 0.095% of the sample.

Sequenced: naive CD4+ T cells from blood. The cell subset or site label corresponds to: true naive CD4+ T cells. This TCR derives from a man younger than 30 in good health.

The CDR3 corresponds to CASSLTGAANEQFF. The DNA reads as follows: TGTGCCAGCAGCCTGACAGGGGCCGCCAATGAGCAGTTCTTC. Recombination linked TRBV5-6 to TRBJ2-1; a stretch of 8 junction bases matches TRBD1. After removal of 4 bases from V and 6 bases from J, the junction retains 6 bases not matched to a gene. The CDR3 measures 14 amino acids from cysteine to phenylalanine. The entry retains the CDR3 DNA only, 42 bases that are in frame from base 1. The CDR1 and CDR2 encoded by the germline V gene are SGHDT and YYEEEE. Supplemented by the reference TRBV5-6 and TRBJ2-1 proteins around the CDR3, the complete variable domain is DAGVTQSPTHLIKTRGQQVTLRCSPKSGHDTVSWYQQALGQGPQFIFQYYEEEERQRGNFPDRFSGHQFPNYSSELNVNALLLGDSALYLCASSLTGAANEQFFGPGTRLTVL.